The TCR beta chain under discussion was sequenced for a study of cytotoxic CD8 clonotypes in ibrutinib-treated CLL. This CDR3 spans 14 amino acids. Germline V CDR1 and CDR2: SGHNT, YYREEE (reference sequence). With 4 bases removed from V and 2 bases from J, the gap between germline ends came to 11 bases. Concerning this clone: Its antigen is currently unknown.

Sequenced by immunoSEQ multiplex PCR; TCRdb stores in-frame clones only, minus some. The table lists roughly 200,000 clones, over 55% of them singletons, with roughly an eighth in the top ten. The study's findings and limits: Higher circulating CD8+ T-cell counts strongly accompanied higher baseline clonality, above age-matched healthy donors. Clonality, elevated at ibrutinib response, dropped back toward baseline at progression.

This sample comprised PBMCs, obtained after 24 months of ibrutinib treatment. The receptor's source is a human donor with chronic lymphocytic leukemia. V usage is TRBV5-4 and J usage is TRBJ2-3; D is undetermined. This CDR3 reads CASSPQAFTDTQYF. In DNA, the CDR3 is TGTGCCAGCAGCCCCCAAGCGTTCACAGATACGCAGTATTTT.